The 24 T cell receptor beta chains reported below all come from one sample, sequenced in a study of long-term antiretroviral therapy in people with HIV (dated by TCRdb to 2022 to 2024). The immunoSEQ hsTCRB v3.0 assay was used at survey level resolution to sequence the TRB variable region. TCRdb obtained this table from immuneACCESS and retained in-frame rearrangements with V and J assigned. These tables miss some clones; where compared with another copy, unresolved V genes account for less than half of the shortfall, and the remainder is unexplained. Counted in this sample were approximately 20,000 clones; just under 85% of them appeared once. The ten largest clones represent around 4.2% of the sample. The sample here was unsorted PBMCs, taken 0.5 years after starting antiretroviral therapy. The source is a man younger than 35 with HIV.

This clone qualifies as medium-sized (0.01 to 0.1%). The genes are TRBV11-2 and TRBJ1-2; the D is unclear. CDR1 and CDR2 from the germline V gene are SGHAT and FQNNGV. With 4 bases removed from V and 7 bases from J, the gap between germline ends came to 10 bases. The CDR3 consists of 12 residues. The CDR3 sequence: CASSSLYPGYTF. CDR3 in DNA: TGTGCCAGCAGCTCACTTTATCCTGGCTACACCTTC.

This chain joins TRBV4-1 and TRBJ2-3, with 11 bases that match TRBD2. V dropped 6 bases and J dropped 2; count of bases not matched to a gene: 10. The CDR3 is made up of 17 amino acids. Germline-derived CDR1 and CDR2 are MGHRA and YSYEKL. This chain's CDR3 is CASRAVGLAENTDTQYF. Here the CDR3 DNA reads TGCGCCAGCAGGGCTGTGGGACTAGCGGAAAACACAGATACGCAGTATTTT.

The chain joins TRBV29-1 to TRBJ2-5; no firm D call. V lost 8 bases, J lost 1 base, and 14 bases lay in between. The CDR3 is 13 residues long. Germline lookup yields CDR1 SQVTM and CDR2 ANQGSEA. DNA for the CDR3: TGCAGCACGATAGGGCGACTCCAAGAGACCCAGTACTTC. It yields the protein CSTIGRLQETQYF.

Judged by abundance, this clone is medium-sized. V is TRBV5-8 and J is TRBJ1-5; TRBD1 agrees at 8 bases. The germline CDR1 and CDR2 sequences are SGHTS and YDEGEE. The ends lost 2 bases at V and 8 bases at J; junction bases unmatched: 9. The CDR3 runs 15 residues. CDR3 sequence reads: CASSFRDRSTKPQHF. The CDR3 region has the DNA TGTGCCAGCAGCTTCCGGGACAGGTCGACTAAGCCCCAGCATTTT.

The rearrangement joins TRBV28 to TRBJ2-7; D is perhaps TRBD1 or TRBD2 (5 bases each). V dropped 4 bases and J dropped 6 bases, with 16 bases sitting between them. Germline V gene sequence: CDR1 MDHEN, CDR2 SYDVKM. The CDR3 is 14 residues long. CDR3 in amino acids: CASSSGQSPTEQYF. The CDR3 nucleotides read TGTGCCAGCAGTTCGGGGCAGTCCCCCACCGAGCAGTACTTC.

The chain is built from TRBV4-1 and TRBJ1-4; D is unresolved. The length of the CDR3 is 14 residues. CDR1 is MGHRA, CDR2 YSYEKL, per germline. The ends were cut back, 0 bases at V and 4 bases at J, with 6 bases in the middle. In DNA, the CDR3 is TGCGCCAGCAGCCAAGACAGAGTTAATGAAAAACTGTTTTTT. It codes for CASSQDRVNEKLFF.

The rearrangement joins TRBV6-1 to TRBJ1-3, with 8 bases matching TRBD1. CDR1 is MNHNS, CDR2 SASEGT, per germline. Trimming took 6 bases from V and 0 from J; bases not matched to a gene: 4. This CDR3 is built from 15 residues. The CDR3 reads CASRHTGGSGNTIYF. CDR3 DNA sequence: TGTGCCAGCAGACATACAGGGGGCTCTGGAAACACCATATATTTT.

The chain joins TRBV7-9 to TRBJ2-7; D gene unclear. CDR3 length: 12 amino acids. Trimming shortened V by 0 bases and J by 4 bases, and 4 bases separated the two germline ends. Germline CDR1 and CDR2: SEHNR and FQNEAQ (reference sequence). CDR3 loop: CASSLATYEQYF. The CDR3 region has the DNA TGTGCCAGCAGCTTAGCGACTTACGAGCAGTACTTC. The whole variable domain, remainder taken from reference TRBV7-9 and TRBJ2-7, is DTGVSQNPRHKITKRGQNVTFRCDPISEHNRLYWYRQTLGQGPEFLTYFQNEAQLEKSRLLSDRFSAERPKGSFSTLEIQRTEQGDSAMYLCASSLATYEQYFGPGTRLTVT.

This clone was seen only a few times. CDR3 region: CASSFKDTRNDGYTF. The CDR3 nucleotides are TGTGCCAGCAGCTTCAAGGACACTCGAAACGATGGCTACACCTTC. V is TRBV5-6 and J is TRBJ1-2, with D possibly being TRBD1 (5 bases). V was clipped by 2 bases and J by 6 bases, with 17 bases between them. Germline CDR1 is SGHDT and CDR2 is YYEEEE. The CDR3 sequence is 15 residues long.

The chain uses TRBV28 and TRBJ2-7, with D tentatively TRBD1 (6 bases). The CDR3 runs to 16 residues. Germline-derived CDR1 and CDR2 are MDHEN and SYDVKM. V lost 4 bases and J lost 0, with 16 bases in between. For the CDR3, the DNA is TGTGCCAGCAGTTACGACGCCGGGACAAACTCCTACGAGCAGTACTTC. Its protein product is CASSYDAGTNSYEQYF.

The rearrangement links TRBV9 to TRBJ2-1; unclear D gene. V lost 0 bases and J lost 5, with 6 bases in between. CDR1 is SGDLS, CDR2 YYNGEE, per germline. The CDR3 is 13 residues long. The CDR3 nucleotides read TGTGCCAGCAGCGTAGCAGTTCACAATGAGCAGTTCTTC. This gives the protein CASSVAVHNEQFF.

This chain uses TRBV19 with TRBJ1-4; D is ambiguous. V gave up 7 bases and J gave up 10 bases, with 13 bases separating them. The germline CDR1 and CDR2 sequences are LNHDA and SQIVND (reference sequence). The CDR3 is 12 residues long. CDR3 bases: TGTGCCAGTAATCGCGACCGGAGAAAACTGTTTTTT. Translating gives CASNRDRRKLFF.

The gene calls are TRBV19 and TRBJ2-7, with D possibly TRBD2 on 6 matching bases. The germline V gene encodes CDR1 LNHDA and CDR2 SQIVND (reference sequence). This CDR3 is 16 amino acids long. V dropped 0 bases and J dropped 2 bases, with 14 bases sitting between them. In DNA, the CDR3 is TGTGCCAGTAGTATAGATGGCGGGGCGGGCACCTACGAGCAGTACTTC. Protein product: CASSIDGGAGTYEQYF.

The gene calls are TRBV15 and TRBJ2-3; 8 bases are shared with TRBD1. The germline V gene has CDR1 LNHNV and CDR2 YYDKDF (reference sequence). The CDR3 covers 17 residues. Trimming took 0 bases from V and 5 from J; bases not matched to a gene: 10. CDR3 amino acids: CATSRDLAGGGEDTQYF. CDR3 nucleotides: TGTGCCACCAGCAGAGATCTGGCAGGGGGCGGTGAAGATACGCAGTATTTT.

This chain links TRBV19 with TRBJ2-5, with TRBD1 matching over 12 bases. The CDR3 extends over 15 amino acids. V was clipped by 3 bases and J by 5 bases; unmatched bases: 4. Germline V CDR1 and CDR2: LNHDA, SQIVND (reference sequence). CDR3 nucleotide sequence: TGTGCCAGTAGTATTGGGACAGGGGGCCTGGAGACCCAGTACTTC. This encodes CASSIGTGGLETQYF. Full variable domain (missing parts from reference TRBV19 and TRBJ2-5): DGGITQSPKYLFRKEGQNVTLSCEQNLNHDAMYWYRQDPGQGLRLIYYSQIVNDFQKGDIAEGYSVSREKKESFPLTVTSAQKNPTAFYLCASSIGTGGLETQYFGPGTRLLVL.

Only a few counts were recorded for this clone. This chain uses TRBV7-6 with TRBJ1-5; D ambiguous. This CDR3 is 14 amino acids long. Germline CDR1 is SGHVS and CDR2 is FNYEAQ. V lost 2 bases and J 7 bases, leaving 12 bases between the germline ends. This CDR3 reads CASSLRDTEQPQHF. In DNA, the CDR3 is TGTGCCAGCAGCTTACGAGATACAGAACAGCCCCAGCATTTT.

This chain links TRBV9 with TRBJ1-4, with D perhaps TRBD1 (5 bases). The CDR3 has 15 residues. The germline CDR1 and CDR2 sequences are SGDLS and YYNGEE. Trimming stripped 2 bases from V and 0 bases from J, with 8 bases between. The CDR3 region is CASSVRGTTNEKLFF. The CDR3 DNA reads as TGTGCCAGCAGCGTGCGGGGGACAACTAATGAAAAACTGTTTTTT.

The CDR3 nucleotides are TGTGCCAGCAGTTGGACGTTAATCCGGGTTGGGCGAGAGACCCAGTACTTC. This encodes CASSWTLIRVGRETQYF. V gene TRBV2 combines with J gene TRBJ2-5; unclear D gene. Germline assignment: CDR1 SNHLY and CDR2 FYNNEI. Between the trimmed V and J ends, which lost 5 bases and 4 bases, there was a span of 23 bases. The CDR3 runs to 17 residues.

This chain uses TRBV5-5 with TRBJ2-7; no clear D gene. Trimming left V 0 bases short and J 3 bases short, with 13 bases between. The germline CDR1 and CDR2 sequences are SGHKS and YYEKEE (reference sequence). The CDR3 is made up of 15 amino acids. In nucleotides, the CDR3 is TGTGCCAGCAGCTTGGGCGCGGCAGGTTACTACGAGCAGTACTTC. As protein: CASSLGAAGYYEQYF.

CDR3 residues: CASSTSQRADTQYF. DNA of the CDR3: TGTGCCAGCAGCACGAGTCAAAGAGCAGATACGCAGTATTTT. This chain joins TRBV5-5 and TRBJ2-3; D not resolved. Germline V gene lookup returns CDR1 SGHKS and CDR2 YYEKEE (reference sequence). V gave up 4 bases and J gave up 4 bases, with 13 bases separating them. This CDR3 has 14 residues.

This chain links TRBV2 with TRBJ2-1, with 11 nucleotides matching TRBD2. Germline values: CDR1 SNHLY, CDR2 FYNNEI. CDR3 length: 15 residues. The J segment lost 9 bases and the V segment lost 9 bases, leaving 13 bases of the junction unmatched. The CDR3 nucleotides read TGTGCCAGTCTACCGCGGACTAGCGGGCCCGGTGAGCAGTTCTTC. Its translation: CASLPRTSGPGEQFF.

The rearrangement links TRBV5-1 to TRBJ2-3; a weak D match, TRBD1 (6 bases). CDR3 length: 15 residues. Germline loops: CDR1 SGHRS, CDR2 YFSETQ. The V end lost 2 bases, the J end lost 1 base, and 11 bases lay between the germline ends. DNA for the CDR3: TGCGCCAGCAGCTTCCGGACAGAAGGCACAGATACGCAGTATTTT. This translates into CASSFRTEGTDTQYF. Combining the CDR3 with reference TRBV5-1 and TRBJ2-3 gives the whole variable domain KAGVTQTPRYLIKTRGQQVTLSCSPISGHRSVSWYQQTPGQGLQFLFEYFSETQRNKGNFPGRFSGRQFSNSRSEMNVSTLELGDSALYLCASSFRTEGTDTQYFGPGTRLTVL.

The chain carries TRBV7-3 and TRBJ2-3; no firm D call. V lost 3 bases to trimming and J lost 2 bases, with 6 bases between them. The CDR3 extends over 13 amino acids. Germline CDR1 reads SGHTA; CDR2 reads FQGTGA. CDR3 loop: CASSFGYTDTQYF. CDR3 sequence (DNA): TGTGCCAGCAGCTTTGGATACACAGATACGCAGTATTTT.

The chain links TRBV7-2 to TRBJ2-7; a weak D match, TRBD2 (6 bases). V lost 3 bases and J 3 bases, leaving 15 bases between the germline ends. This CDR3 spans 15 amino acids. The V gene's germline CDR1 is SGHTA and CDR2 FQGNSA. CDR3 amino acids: CASSLRLWGVYEQYF. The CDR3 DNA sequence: TGTGCCAGCAGCTTGAGGCTCTGGGGGGTCTACGAGCAGTACTTC.